Detailed here is one T cell receptor beta chain. The use of a sample-barcoded 5' primer and a J-beta primer mix characterized a second PCR of about 6 to 11 cycles. TCRdb passed the 5' RACE reads through MiXCR, listing each CDR3 protein once. The sample carries roughly 1.5 million distinct CDR3 sequences, approximately 43% recorded once. The CDR3 is made up of 17 amino acids. The data belong to a study of blood T cells in healthy people across ages. The chain employs TRBV21-1 and TRBJ1-5; the table assigns TRBD1, which was not confirmed against the DNA. TRBV21-1 is a known pseudogene. The sample consisted of blood. The TCR comes from a woman aged 18-35 years in good health. The CDR3 region is CASSRDSVVTSNQPQHF. The CDR3 DNA sequence: TGTGCCAGCAGCCGGGACAGTGTCGTAACTAGCAATCAGCCCCAGCATTTT.